This T cell receptor (beta chain) appears in the sequencing data of a study of blood T cell repertoires in COVID-19. Per germline, CDR1 SGHAT and CDR2 FQNNGV. The ends were cut back, 5 bases at V and 5 bases at J, with 18 bases in the middle. The CDR3 extends over 15 amino acids. TCRdb's copy holds only in-frame clones and misses some; the assay was immunoSEQ multiplex PCR. Counted here are over 90,000 clones, approximately 89% occurring once; the ten biggest clones make up about 17%. The clonotype was recovered from a human donor in a cohort sampled during active COVID-19. V usage is TRBV11-2 and J usage is TRBJ1-1, with D maybe TRBD1 (5 bases). Sequenced sample: peripheral blood. CDR3 amino acids: CASSLPGGLGTEAFF. The CDR3 DNA follows: TGTGCCAGCAGCCTCCCCGGGGGGTTAGGAACTGAAGCTTTCTTT.